This T cell receptor (beta chain) appears in the sequencing data of a study of post-analysis software for immune sequencing data. Study-wide points: Those with multiple sclerosis, the patient group, showed significantly lower normalized Chao1 diversity than controls. Controls had lower frequencies than patients of 4 or 5 TRBV segments, which included TRBV5-6, TRBV5-1 and TRBV20-1.

Tagging with unique molecular identifiers was a feature of the TCR beta cDNA libraries. TCRdb reprocessed the PCR reads with MiXCR, giving one entry per CDR3 protein. The table includes 820,000 or so distinct CDR3 sequences, about 53% detected once. The length of the CDR3 is 13 residues. Deletions cut 8 bases from V and 0 bases from J, with 8 bases between. As for this clonotype: Antigen unknown.

This clonotype originated in a girl aged 5 to 17 with multiple sclerosis. This chain connects TRBV12-3 or TRBV12-4 to TRBJ2-1, with no clear D. Sequenced sample: blood. CDR3 in DNA: TGTGCCAGCTGGGAAAGCTCCTACAATGAGCAGTTCTTC. It translates to CASWESSYNEQFF.